This TCR beta chain was identified in a study of cytomegalovirus exposure and HLA in healthy donors. The study ran its PCR with 60 Vbeta and 13 Jbeta primers. Only in-frame clones appear in the TCRdb table, and some are missing; sequencing was by immunoSEQ multiplex PCR. The profile shows around 90,000 clones, about 81% of them singletons. Nominally healthy donors provided the samples, though records likely missed some immune exposures. V was pared by 2 bases and J by 5 bases, with 13 bases of the junction left unmatched. The CDR3 runs to 18 residues. Germline CDR1 is WSHSY and CDR2 is SAAADI. The sequence was obtained from a woman aged 40-49 years in good health and CMV-seronegative. The chain joins TRBV10-2 to TRBJ2-3; 10 bases are shared with TRBD2. Sequenced: PBMCs. CDR3 protein: CASSEGGASGSLGDTQYF. CDR3 coding DNA: TGCGCCAGCAGTGAGGGTGGGGCTAGCGGGAGTTTAGGAGATACGCAGTATTTT.